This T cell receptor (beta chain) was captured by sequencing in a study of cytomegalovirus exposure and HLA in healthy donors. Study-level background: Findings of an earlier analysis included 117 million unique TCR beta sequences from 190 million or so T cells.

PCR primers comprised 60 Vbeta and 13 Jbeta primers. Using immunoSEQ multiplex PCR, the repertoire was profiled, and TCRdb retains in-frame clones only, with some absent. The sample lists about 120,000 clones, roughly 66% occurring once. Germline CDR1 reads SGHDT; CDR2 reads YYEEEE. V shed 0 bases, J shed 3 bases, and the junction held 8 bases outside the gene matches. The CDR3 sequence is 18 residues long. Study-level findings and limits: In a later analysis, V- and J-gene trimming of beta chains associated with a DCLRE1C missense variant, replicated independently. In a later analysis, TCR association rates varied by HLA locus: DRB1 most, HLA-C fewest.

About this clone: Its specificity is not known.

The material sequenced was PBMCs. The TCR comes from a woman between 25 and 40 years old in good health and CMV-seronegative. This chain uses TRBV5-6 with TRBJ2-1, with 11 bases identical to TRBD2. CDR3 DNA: TGTGCCAGCAGCTTGGGACTAGCGGGAATAAACCTCTACAATGAGCAGTTCTTC. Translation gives CASSLGLAGINLYNEQFF.